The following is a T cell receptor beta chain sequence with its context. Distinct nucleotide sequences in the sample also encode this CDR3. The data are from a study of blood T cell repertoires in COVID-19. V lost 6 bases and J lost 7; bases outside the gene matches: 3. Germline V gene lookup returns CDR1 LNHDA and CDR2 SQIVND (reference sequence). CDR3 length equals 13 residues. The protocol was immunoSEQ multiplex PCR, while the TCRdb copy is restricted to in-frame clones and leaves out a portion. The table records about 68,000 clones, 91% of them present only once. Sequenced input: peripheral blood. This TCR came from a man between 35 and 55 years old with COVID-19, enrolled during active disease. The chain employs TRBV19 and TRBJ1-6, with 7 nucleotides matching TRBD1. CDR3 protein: CASSGTANSPLHF. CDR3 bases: TGTGCCAGTAGCGGGACAGCGAATTCACCCCTCCACTTT.